Listed below are T cell receptor beta chains from one sample, sequenced in a study of T-cell memory formation after mild COVID-19. TCRdb independently ran MiXCR on the 5' RACE reads; one entry per CDR3 protein. In the table there are about 110,000 distinct CDR3 sequences, over 15% of which are singletons. The sample was PBMCs or a T cell subset sorted from them (not recorded which). The receptors derive from a man between 18 and 29 years old who had mild COVID-19 (a few samples of this study predate the infection). Cell type and time point are not known. Each CDR3 is given with its conserved first and last residue. A D gene is named only where the DNA matches it firmly. Part of the rows lack a size; the others show once, few, many or a class for expanded clones.

d_call clone_size j_call v_call cdr3_aa cdr3_nt
TRBD2 NA TRBJ2-2 TRBV12-3/TRBV12-4 CASSFRAGGTGELFF TGTGCCAGCAGTTTCCGAGCGGGGGGGACCGGGGAGCTGTTTTTT
TRBD1 few TRBJ2-5 TRBV6-1 CASSDWGQNKETQYF TGTGCCAGCAGTGATTGGGGACAGAACAAAGAGACCCAGTACTTC
NA few TRBJ2-3 TRBV5-1 CASSLVRSTDTQYF TGCGCCAGCAGCTTGGTCCGGAGCACAGATACGCAGTATTTT
NA few TRBJ2-5 TRBV5-1 CASSGGGRGETQYF TGCGCCAGCAGCGGCGGAGGGCGAGGAGAGACCCAGTACTTC
TRBD1 NA TRBJ2-2 TRBV11-2 CASSAAGGTGELFF TGTGCCAGCAGCGCGGCAGGGGGAACCGGGGAGCTGTTTTTT
TRBD2 few TRBJ2-6 TRBV12-3/TRBV12-4 CASSRLAGDSSGANVLTF TGTGCCAGCAGTCGGCTAGCGGGGGACAGCTCTGGGGCCAACGTCCTGACTTTC
NA few TRBJ2-5 TRBV6-6 CASRKPGSPGETQYF TGTGCCAGCAGGAAACCGGGTTCCCCAGGGGAGACCCAGTACTTC
TRBD1 few TRBJ1-1 TRBV7-2 CASSTRRGGPRGAFF TGTGCCAGCAGCACGAGACGAGGGGGCCCTAGAGGAGCTTTCTTT
TRBD1 few TRBJ1-3 TRBV4-1 CASSQAQGARGNTIYF TGCGCCAGCAGCCAAGCGCAGGGGGCGCGTGGAAACACCATATATTTT
TRBD2 NA TRBJ2-4 TRBV12-3/TRBV12-4 CASSLLAGGVNIQYF TGTGCCAGCAGTCTACTAGCGGGGGGGGTAAACATTCAGTACTTC
NA NA TRBJ2-7 TRBV2 CASRITSSEQYF TGTGCCAGCAGAATAACTAGTTCCGAGCAGTACTTC
TRBD1 few TRBJ2-3 TRBV12-3/TRBV12-4 CASILTGGRDTQYF TGTGCCAGCATCCTGACAGGGGGCCGGGATACGCAGTATTTT
NA few TRBJ2-2 TRBV3-1 CASSLTLAAGELFF TGTGCCAGCAGCCTAACCCTCGCTGCCGGGGAGCTGTTTTTT
TRBD2 NA TRBJ2-3 TRBV6-2/TRBV6-3 CASRRLAENTDTQYF TGTGCCAGCAGACGACTAGCGGAGAACACAGATACGCAGTATTTT
TRBD1 NA TRBJ1-2 TRBV6-6 CASSDGQGTYGYTF TGTGCCAGCAGTGACGGACAGGGCACCTATGGCTACACCTTC
NA NA TRBJ2-5 TRBV5-1 CASSSGSVETQYF TGCGCCAGCAGCTCTGGTTCGGTAGAGACCCAGTACTTC
TRBD2 NA TRBJ2-3 TRBV19 CASRPAGGVDTQYF TGTGCCAGTCGTCCAGCGGGGGGTGTAGATACGCAGTATTTT
NA few TRBJ1-1 TRBV5-6 CASSLMTGEAFF TGTGCCAGCAGCTTGATGACGGGTGAAGCTTTCTTT
NA few TRBJ2-3 TRBV10-3 CAAGRVDTQYF TGTGCCGCAGGGCGTGTAGATACGCAGTATTTT
NA NA TRBJ2-7 TRBV29-1 CSVRRHRDGTYEQYF TGCAGCGTTCGACGACACCGGGACGGCACCTACGAGCAGTACTTC
NA few TRBJ2-1 TRBV28 CASSPPGYSYNEQFF TGTGCCAGCAGCCCCCCGGGTTACTCCTACAATGAGCAGTTCTTC
NA NA TRBJ2-5 TRBV7-9 CASSLELGEVQYF TGTGCCAGCAGCTTAGAGCTGGGGGAAGTTCAGTACTTC
NA few TRBJ2-1 TRBV7-9 CASSPPPRAVSYNEQFF TGTGCCAGCAGCCCCCCTCCGAGGGCGGTTTCCTACAATGAGCAGTTCTTC
NA NA TRBJ1-1 TRBV7-2 CASSTAGTADTEAFF TGTGCCAGCAGCACGGCAGGGACCGCAGACACTGAAGCTTTCTTT
NA NA TRBJ2-7 TRBV12-3/TRBV12-4 CASSWEGAQNEQYF TGTGCCAGCAGTTGGGAGGGGGCCCAAAACGAGCAGTACTTC
TRBD1 few TRBJ1-5 TRBV7-2 CASSPQGAGQPQHF TGTGCCAGCAGTCCACAGGGGGCAGGGCAGCCCCAGCATTTT
NA NA TRBJ2-5 TRBV6-2/TRBV6-3 CASSFRPMPLQETQYF TGTGCCAGCAGTTTTCGACCAATGCCACTCCAAGAGACCCAGTACTTC
NA NA TRBJ2-1 TRBV7-2 CASSFSRGSYNEQFF TGTGCCAGCAGCTTTTCCCGGGGTTCCTACAATGAGCAGTTCTTC